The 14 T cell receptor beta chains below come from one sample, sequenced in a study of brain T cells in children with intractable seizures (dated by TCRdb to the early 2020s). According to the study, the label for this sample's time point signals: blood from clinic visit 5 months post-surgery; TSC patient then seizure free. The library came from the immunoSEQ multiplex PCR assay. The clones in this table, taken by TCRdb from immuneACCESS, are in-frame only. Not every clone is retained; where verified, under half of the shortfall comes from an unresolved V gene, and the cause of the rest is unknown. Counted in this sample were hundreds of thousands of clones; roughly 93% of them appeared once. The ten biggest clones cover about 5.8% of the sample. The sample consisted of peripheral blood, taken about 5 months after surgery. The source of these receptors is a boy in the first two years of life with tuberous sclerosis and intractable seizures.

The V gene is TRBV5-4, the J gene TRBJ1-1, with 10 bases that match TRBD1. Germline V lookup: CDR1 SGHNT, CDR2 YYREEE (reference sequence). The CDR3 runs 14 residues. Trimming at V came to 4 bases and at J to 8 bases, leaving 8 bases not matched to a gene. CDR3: CASSPRQGAREAFF. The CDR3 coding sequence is TGTGCCAGCAGCCCGAGACAGGGGGCAAGGGAAGCTTTCTTT. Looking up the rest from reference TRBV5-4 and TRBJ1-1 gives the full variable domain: ETGVTQSPTHLIKTRGQQVTLRCSSQSGHNTVSWYQQALGQGPQFIFQYYREEENGRGNFPPRFSGLQFPNYSSELNVNALELDDSALYLCASSPRQGAREAFFGQGTRLTVV.

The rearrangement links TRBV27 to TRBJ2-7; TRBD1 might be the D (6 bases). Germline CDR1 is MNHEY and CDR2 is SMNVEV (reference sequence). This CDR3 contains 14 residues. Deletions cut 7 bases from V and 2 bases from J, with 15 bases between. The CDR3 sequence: CASNSGTRPYEQYF. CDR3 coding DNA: TGTGCCAGCAATTCCGGGACAAGACCCTACGAGCAGTACTTC.

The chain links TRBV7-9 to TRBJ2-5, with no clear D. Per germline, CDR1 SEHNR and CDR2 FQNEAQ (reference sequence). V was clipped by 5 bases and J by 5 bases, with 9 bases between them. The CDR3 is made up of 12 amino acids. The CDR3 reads CASSGVWETQYF. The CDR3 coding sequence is TGTGCCAGCAGCGGGGTATGGGAGACCCAGTACTTC.

CDR3 nucleotides: TGTGCCAGCAGCTCGAGGGACCGCCAGATTAAGCAGTACTTC. It specifies CASSSRDRQIKQYF. This chain uses TRBV7-2 with TRBJ2-7; D is possibly TRBD1 or TRBD2 (5 bases each). In germline, CDR1 is SGHTA, CDR2 FQGNSA. The CDR3 has 14 residues. Trimming removed 4 bases at V and 8 bases at J, with 18 bases between.

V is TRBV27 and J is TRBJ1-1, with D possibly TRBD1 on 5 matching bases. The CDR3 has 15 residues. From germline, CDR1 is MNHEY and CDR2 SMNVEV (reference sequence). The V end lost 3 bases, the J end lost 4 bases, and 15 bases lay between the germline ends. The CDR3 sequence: CASSFRGYGGTEAFF. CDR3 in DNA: TGTGCCAGCAGTTTTAGAGGGTATGGGGGCACTGAAGCTTTCTTT.

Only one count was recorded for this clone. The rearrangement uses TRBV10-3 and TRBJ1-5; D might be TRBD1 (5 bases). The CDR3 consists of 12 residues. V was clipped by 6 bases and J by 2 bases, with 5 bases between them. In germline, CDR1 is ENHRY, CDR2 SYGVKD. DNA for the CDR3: TGTGCCATCAGACAGGGCAATCAGCCCCAGCATTTT. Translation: CAIRQGNQPQHF.

CDR3 in amino acids: CAWRPNGYTF. The CDR3 region has the DNA TGTGCCTGGAGGCCGAATGGCTACACCTTC. The V gene is TRBV30, the J gene TRBJ1-2; no firm D call. The CDR3 loop spans 10 amino acids. From germline, CDR1 is GTSNPN and CDR2 SVGIG (reference sequence). Trimming removed 3 bases at V and 6 bases at J, with 5 bases between.

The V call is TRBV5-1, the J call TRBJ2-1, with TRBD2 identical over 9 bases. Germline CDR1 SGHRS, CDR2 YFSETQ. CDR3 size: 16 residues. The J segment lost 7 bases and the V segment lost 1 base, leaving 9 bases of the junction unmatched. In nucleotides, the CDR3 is TGCGCCAGCAGCTTGACAAGTGGCCTAGCGGGAAATGAGCAGTTCTTC. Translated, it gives CASSLTSGLAGNEQFF.

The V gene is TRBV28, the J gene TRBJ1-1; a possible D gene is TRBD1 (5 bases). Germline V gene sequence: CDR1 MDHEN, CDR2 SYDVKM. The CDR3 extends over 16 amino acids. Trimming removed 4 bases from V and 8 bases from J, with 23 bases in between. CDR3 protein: CASSSPWGLGGDEAFF. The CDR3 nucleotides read TGTGCCAGCAGTTCCCCCTGGGGACTGGGAGGCGACGAAGCTTTCTTT.

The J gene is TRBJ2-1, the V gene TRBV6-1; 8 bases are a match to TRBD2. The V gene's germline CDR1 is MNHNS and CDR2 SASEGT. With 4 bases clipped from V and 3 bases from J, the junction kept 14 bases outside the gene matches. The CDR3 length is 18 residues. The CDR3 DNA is TGTGCCAGCAGTGCCCGGGGGGGGGCTGGCGGGGACTACAATGAGCAGTTCTTC. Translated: CASSARGGAGGDYNEQFF.

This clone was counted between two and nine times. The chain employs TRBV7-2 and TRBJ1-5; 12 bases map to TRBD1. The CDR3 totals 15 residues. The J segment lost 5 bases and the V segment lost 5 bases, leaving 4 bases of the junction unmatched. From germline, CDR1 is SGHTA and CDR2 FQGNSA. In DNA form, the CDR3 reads TGTGCCAGCAGCCCCGGGACAGGGGGCTATCAGCCCCAGCATTTT. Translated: CASSPGTGGYQPQHF.

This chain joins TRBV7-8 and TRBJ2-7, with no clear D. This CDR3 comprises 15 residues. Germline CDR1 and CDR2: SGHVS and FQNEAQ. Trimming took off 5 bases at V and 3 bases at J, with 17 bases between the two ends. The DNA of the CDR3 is TGTGCCAGCAGCCCACCGACTCTTGGCGGCTACGAGCAGTACTTC. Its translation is CASSPPTLGGYEQYF.

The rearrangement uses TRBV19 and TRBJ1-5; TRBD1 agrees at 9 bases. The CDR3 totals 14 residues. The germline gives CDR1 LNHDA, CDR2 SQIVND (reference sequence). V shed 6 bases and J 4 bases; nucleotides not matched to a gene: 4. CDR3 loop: CASSGTGFNQPQHF. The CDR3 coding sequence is TGTGCCAGTAGCGGGACAGGGTTTAATCAGCCCCAGCATTTT.

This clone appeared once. The CDR3 DNA reads TGTGCCAGCAGTACCACAGGGTCCTATGGCTACACCTTC. It is translated as CASSTTGSYGYTF. The V gene is TRBV27, the J gene TRBJ1-2; D possibly corresponds to TRBD1 (6 bases). In germline, CDR1 is MNHEY, CDR2 SMNVEV (reference sequence). Trimming stripped 5 bases from V and 4 bases from J, with 11 bases between. The CDR3 consists of 13 residues.